The clone carrying this TCR beta chain appeared once. Its antigen is not identified. These data are taken from a study of graft-versus-host responses after intestinal transplantation. Study-wide context: Multivisceral, liver-intestinal, or isolated intestinal transplants were performed in recipients. Recipients across the board were started on anti-thymocyte globulin induction, then kept on tacrolimus and steroids for about 3 years. The study's findings and limits: Detection of GvH clones occurred in recipient marrow, and some had their first appearance in ileum or blood. Early post-transplant declines in HvG were associated with peak levels of circulating GvH clones.

The repertoire was sequenced with immunoSEQ multiplex PCR; TCRdb's copy has only in-frame clones and lacks some. The table has tens of thousands of clones, approximately 80% seen once; the top ten hold 0.35% to 0.45%. Sequencing was performed on unstimulated CD4+ T cells sorted from spleen or lymph node cells, taken before transplant. The origin of this receptor is a human donor who was the organ donor for an intestinal transplant.

The CDR3 nucleotides are TGTGCCAGCAGCTTAGAGGCGAGAGGAAAATTTAATGAAAAACTGTTTTTT. Encoded protein: CASSLEARGKFNEKLFF. The chain joins TRBV7-2 to TRBJ1-4, with D uncertain. V was clipped by 1 base and J by 4 bases, with 16 bases between them. Germline V gene sequence: CDR1 SGHTA, CDR2 FQGNSA. This CDR3 has 17 residues.